Given below is one T cell receptor beta chain in context. Germline loops: CDR1 GTSNPN, CDR2 SVGIG (reference sequence). The CDR3 covers 13 residues. Trimming took 7 bases from V and 0 from J; bases not matched to a gene: 5. After extraction with the RNeasy kit, 0.5 to 1 ug of the RNA was reverse transcribed using random hexamers. MiXCR, run by TCRdb on the immunoSEQ multiplex PCR reads, gives a single entry per CDR3 protein. This table holds roughly 130,000 distinct CDR3 sequences, 94% found once. These data are taken from a study of CD8 T cells in Susac syndrome. The V and J genes are TRBV30 and TRBJ1-2; 7 bases map to TRBD1. The sequence derives from a human donor with multiple sclerosis. The sample comprised CD4+ T cells from PBMCs. Written as DNA, the CDR3 is TGTGCCTCCGAAGACAGGGCTAACTATGGCTACACCTTC. As protein: CASEDRANYGYTF.